This is a list of T cell receptor beta chains from one sample in a study of T-cell memory formation after mild COVID-19. A single record per CDR3 protein comes from TCRdb applying MiXCR to the 5' RACE reads. The table has 400,000 to 450,000 distinct CDR3 sequences, 15% to 20% seen once. Sequenced: PBMCs or a T cell subset sorted from them (not recorded which). The receptors here all came from a man aged 18 to 29 who had mild COVID-19 (a few samples of this study predate the infection). Cell type and time point are not known. CDR3s include the opening cysteine and the closing phenylalanine or tryptophan. Fields, in order: D gene, clone size, J gene, V gene, CDR3 DNA, CDR3 protein. D genes are given only for firm matches. The size of a clone is reported for some rows only, either as once, few or many, or as a class for expanded clones.

D gene: NA; clone size: NA; J gene: TRBJ1-6; V gene: TRBV6-5; CDR3 DNA: TGTGCCAGCAGTTACCTAGGGGGTTCACCCCTCCACTTT; CDR3 protein: CASSYLGGSPLHF
D gene: NA; clone size: NA; J gene: TRBJ1-6; V gene: TRBV6-5; CDR3 DNA: TGTGCCAGCAGTTCCTTACTCGGAGGACTTGGGACCCTCCACTTT; CDR3 protein: CASSSLLGGLGTLHF
D gene: NA; clone size: many; J gene: TRBJ1-2; V gene: TRBV5-6; CDR3 DNA: TGTGCCAGCAGCTCGGACAGTAACTATGGCTACACCTTC; CDR3 protein: CASSSDSNYGYTF
D gene: NA; clone size: NA; J gene: TRBJ1-1; V gene: TRBV9; CDR3 DNA: TGTGCCAGCAGCCCCACTGAAGCTTTCTTT; CDR3 protein: CASSPTEAFF
D gene: TRBD1; clone size: NA; J gene: TRBJ1-1; V gene: TRBV6-2/TRBV6-3; CDR3 DNA: TGTGCCAGCAGCGAATCGGACAGGGGACCTTTCTTT; CDR3 protein: CASSESDRGPFF
D gene: NA; clone size: few; J gene: TRBJ2-3; V gene: TRBV24-1; CDR3 DNA: TGTGCCACCAGTGATAGTGGCGGGGCTAGCACAGATACGCAGTATTTT; CDR3 protein: CATSDSGGASTDTQYF
D gene: NA; clone size: few; J gene: TRBJ1-4; V gene: TRBV7-2; CDR3 DNA: TGTGCCAGCAGCTCCCCAAACCCCGGGACAACCCATGCAAAACTGTTTTTT; CDR3 protein: CASSSPNPGTTHAKLFF
D gene: NA; clone size: NA; J gene: TRBJ1-2; V gene: TRBV6-2/TRBV6-3; CDR3 DNA: TGTGCCAGCAAATCGCCTAACTATGGCTACACCTTC; CDR3 protein: CASKSPNYGYTF
D gene: TRBD1; clone size: few; J gene: TRBJ2-1; V gene: TRBV29-1; CDR3 DNA: TGCAGCGTCGCCCTGGGACAGGCCCCGGGAAATGAGCAGTTCTTC; CDR3 protein: CSVALGQAPGNEQFF
D gene: NA; clone size: NA; J gene: TRBJ2-7; V gene: TRBV6-2/TRBV6-3; CDR3 DNA: TGTGCCAGCAGTTGGTTCGGCGAGCAGTACTTC; CDR3 protein: CASSWFGEQYF
D gene: NA; clone size: NA; J gene: TRBJ1-1; V gene: TRBV5-1; CDR3 DNA: TGCGGCAGCAGCTTGTGGCAGGAGAACACTGAAGCTTTCTTT; CDR3 protein: CGSSLWQENTEAFF
D gene: NA; clone size: NA; J gene: TRBJ2-1; V gene: TRBV5-1; CDR3 DNA: TGCGCCAGCAGCTCCGGGATGGCCTTTGAGCAGTTCTTC; CDR3 protein: CASSSGMAFEQFF
D gene: TRBD1; clone size: few; J gene: TRBJ1-1; V gene: TRBV2; CDR3 DNA: TGTGCCAGTACAGGGGTTAGTACTGAAGCTTTCTTT; CDR3 protein: CASTGVSTEAFF
D gene: NA; clone size: many; J gene: TRBJ1-1; V gene: TRBV3-1; CDR3 DNA: TGTGCCAGCAGCCGGAATGATGACACTGAAGCTTTCTTT; CDR3 protein: CASSRNDDTEAFF
D gene: TRBD2; clone size: NA; J gene: TRBJ2-7; V gene: TRBV6-2/TRBV6-3; CDR3 DNA: TGTGCCAGCAGCCGCTCCGGGACTAGCTCCCCCGAGCAGTACTTC; CDR3 protein: CASSRSGTSSPEQYF
D gene: NA; clone size: NA; J gene: TRBJ2-5; V gene: TRBV29-1; CDR3 DNA: TGCAGCGTTGATCGGCAGGGGATGGAGACCCAGTACTTC; CDR3 protein: CSVDRQGMETQYF
D gene: NA; clone size: NA; J gene: TRBJ2-1; V gene: TRBV11-2; CDR3 DNA: TGTGCCAGCAGCTTACACCCAAACCCCAGCTCCTACAATGAGCAGTTCTTC; CDR3 protein: CASSLHPNPSSYNEQFF
D gene: NA; clone size: NA; J gene: TRBJ1-5; V gene: TRBV6-5; CDR3 DNA: TGTGCCAGCAGTTACTCGCCTCAGGGGAATCAGCCCCAGCATTTT; CDR3 protein: CASSYSPQGNQPQHF
D gene: TRBD1; clone size: NA; J gene: TRBJ2-5; V gene: TRBV4-3; CDR3 DNA: TGCGCCAGCAGTGAGGGGACAGAAGAGACCCAGTACTTC; CDR3 protein: CASSEGTEETQYF
D gene: NA; clone size: few; J gene: TRBJ1-4; V gene: TRBV12-3/TRBV12-4; CDR3 DNA: TGTGCCAGCAGACCAGGGGATGAAAAACTGTTTTTT; CDR3 protein: CASRPGDEKLFF
D gene: NA; clone size: few; J gene: TRBJ1-3; V gene: TRBV7-2; CDR3 DNA: TGTGCCAGCAGCTTCATGGCGGGTTCTGGAAACACCATATATTTT; CDR3 protein: CASSFMAGSGNTIYF
D gene: TRBD1; clone size: few; J gene: TRBJ1-1; V gene: TRBV5-1; CDR3 DNA: TGCGCCAGCAGCTCCAGGGGGGCCGACGTGGGGGAAGCTTTCTTT; CDR3 protein: CASSSRGADVGEAFF
D gene: NA; clone size: few; J gene: TRBJ1-5; V gene: TRBV6-4; CDR3 DNA: TGTGCCAGCAGCGGGGAAGCAGGCAATCAGCCCCAGCATTTT; CDR3 protein: CASSGEAGNQPQHF
D gene: NA; clone size: NA; J gene: TRBJ1-3; V gene: TRBV11-2; CDR3 DNA: TGTGCCAGCAGCCCCCCCCAGGCCACCATATATTTT; CDR3 protein: CASSPPQATIYF
D gene: NA; clone size: few; J gene: TRBJ2-6; V gene: TRBV7-2; CDR3 DNA: TGTGCCAGCAGCGGGGGGACGTTGCTCGGGGCCAACGTCCTGACTTTC; CDR3 protein: CASSGGTLLGANVLTF
D gene: NA; clone size: NA; J gene: TRBJ1-1; V gene: TRBV14; CDR3 DNA: TGTGCCAGCAACCGAGACCCCTCCCTTGGAGCTTTCTTT; CDR3 protein: CASNRDPSLGAFF
D gene: NA; clone size: few; J gene: TRBJ2-7; V gene: TRBV12-3/TRBV12-4; CDR3 DNA: TGTGCCAGCAGTTTAGTTTCCAGGCGGGCCTACGAGCAGTACTTC; CDR3 protein: CASSLVSRRAYEQYF
D gene: NA; clone size: few; J gene: TRBJ2-3; V gene: TRBV12-5; CDR3 DNA: TGTGCTAGTGGTTTAACCGGCACAGATACGCAGTATTTT; CDR3 protein: CASGLTGTDTQYF
D gene: NA; clone size: NA; J gene: TRBJ1-1; V gene: TRBV12-5; CDR3 DNA: TGTGCTAGTGGTTTGACAGGGCGGACTGAAGCTTTCTTT; CDR3 protein: CASGLTGRTEAFF
D gene: NA; clone size: NA; J gene: TRBJ1-1; V gene: TRBV7-2; CDR3 DNA: TGTGCCAGCAGCTTAGCGAGGGGCATGGGGTCTGAAGCTTTCTTT; CDR3 protein: CASSLARGMGSEAFF
D gene: NA; clone size: few; J gene: TRBJ1-5; V gene: TRBV18; CDR3 DNA: TGTGCCAGCTCATCCAATTCTCCGGGACGCAGCAATCAGCCCCAGCATTTT; CDR3 protein: CASSSNSPGRSNQPQHF
D gene: NA; clone size: NA; J gene: TRBJ1-4; V gene: TRBV28; CDR3 DNA: TGTGCCAGCAGTTCCGGAGCAATGATGGAAAAACTGTTTTTT; CDR3 protein: CASSSGAMMEKLFF
D gene: TRBD2; clone size: few; J gene: TRBJ2-5; V gene: TRBV9; CDR3 DNA: TGTGCCAGCAGCGTGGGACTAGCCGCGGAGACCCAGTACTTC; CDR3 protein: CASSVGLAAETQYF
D gene: NA; clone size: few; J gene: TRBJ2-7; V gene: TRBV12-3/TRBV12-4; CDR3 DNA: TGTGCCACAGGGGAGGCGCGAGGGGGCGAGCAGTACTTC; CDR3 protein: CATGEARGGEQYF
D gene: NA; clone size: once; J gene: TRBJ2-1; V gene: TRBV6-5; CDR3 DNA: TGTGCCAGCAGTCCACTCCCGCGGGGGCGTGTTGATGAGCAGTTCTTC; CDR3 protein: CASSPLPRGRVDEQFF
D gene: TRBD1; clone size: NA; J gene: TRBJ1-2; V gene: TRBV28; CDR3 DNA: TGTGCCAGCAGTGTCCCCGGGACAGGGGTTTATGGCTACACCTTC; CDR3 protein: CASSVPGTGVYGYTF
D gene: TRBD1; clone size: NA; J gene: TRBJ2-2; V gene: TRBV4-3; CDR3 DNA: TGCGCCAGCAGCCGAGCACAGGGGGCGTTTTGGATCGGCGGGGAGCTGTTTTTT; CDR3 protein: CASSRAQGAFWIGGELFF
D gene: TRBD1; clone size: few; J gene: TRBJ1-1; V gene: TRBV10-3; CDR3 DNA: TGTGCCATCACTTACGACAGGGTCACTGAAGCTTTCTTT; CDR3 protein: CAITYDRVTEAFF
D gene: NA; clone size: few; J gene: TRBJ1-1; V gene: TRBV11-2; CDR3 DNA: TGTGCCAGCAGCTTAGTGGCGGACGGCATGAACACTGAAGCTTTCTTT; CDR3 protein: CASSLVADGMNTEAFF
D gene: NA; clone size: NA; J gene: TRBJ2-5; V gene: TRBV7-9; CDR3 DNA: TGTGCCAGCAGCTTAACGTCACTGAGCGTTCGGGAGACCCAGTACTTC; CDR3 protein: CASSLTSLSVRETQYF